This passage covers 26 T cell receptor beta chains from one sample sequenced in a study of persistence of HIV-infected CD4 T cells. Their specific antigens are unknown. The stimulus was an HIV-1 Gag 15-mer peptide pool, about 1 ug/peptide/mL. CD40L-negative CD69-negative CD45RO-high memory CD4+ T cells were sorted as populations depleted of antigen-responding cells. This was the immunoSEQ version 4 assay in survey mode. Assay: immunoSEQ multiplex PCR; the TCRdb copy retains only in-frame clones and omits some. The sample gives about 35,000 clones, over 75% of which show up once; around 5.9% is in the top ten. Sequencing was performed on cultured CD4+ T cells from PBMCs, taken from a patient who received antiretroviral therapy. The source of these receptors is an adult with HIV. The donor label of this sample is uncertain.

The V call is TRBV28, the J call TRBJ2-2; D possibly matches TRBD1 or TRBD2 (6 bases each). The CDR3 has 15 residues. V was trimmed by 4 bases and J by 2 bases, leaving 11 bases between them. Germline assignment: CDR1 MDHEN and CDR2 SYDVKM. The CDR3: CASSSGGANTGELFF. The DNA for the CDR3 is TGTGCCAGCAGTTCCGGGGGCGCAAACACCGGGGAGCTGTTTTTT.

This chain joins TRBV10-3 and TRBJ2-5; no clear D gene. V was cut by 2 bases and J by 1 base, with 5 bases left in between. Germline V gene lookup returns CDR1 ENHRY and CDR2 SYGVKD. This CDR3 is built from 13 residues. The CDR3 coding sequence is TGTGCCATCAGTGAGGCAGGCCAAGAGACCCAGTACTTC. This translates into CAISEAGQETQYF.

The CDR3 DNA reads TGCGCCAGCAGCCAAAGGGGAGAGACCCAGTACTTC. This gives the protein CASSQRGETQYF. The J gene is TRBJ2-5, the V gene TRBV4-1, with a tentative D call TRBD1 (5 bases). Trimming shortened V by 2 bases and J by 4 bases, and 5 bases separated the two germline ends. The CDR3 contains 12 residues. Germline V gene sequence: CDR1 MGHRA, CDR2 YSYEKL.

V usage is TRBV21-1 and J usage is TRBJ2-7; the DNA was not used to check the table's D call, TRBD2. TRBV21-1 is marked as a pseudogene. There are 16 residues in the CDR3. The CDR3 nucleotides are TGTGCCAGCAGCAAAGGCCTAGCGGCCTCCACCTACGAGCAGTACTTC. Its translation: CASSKGLAASTYEQYF.

For this clone: An end of the junction differs from the germline gene, which may be a read error. The chain employs TRBV7-9 and TRBJ2-5; 11 positions agree with TRBD2. This CDR3 comprises 16 residues. Germline V gene data show CDR1 as SEHNR and CDR2 as FQNEAQ (reference sequence). CDR3 sequence (DNA): TGTGCCAGCAGCCTAGCGGGGGGCCGATTTCTGGAGACCCAGTACTTC. It yields the protein CASSLAGGRFLETQYF.

The J gene is TRBJ2-1, the V gene TRBV2, with D possibly matching TRBD1 (5 bases). The V and J ends lost 2 bases and 1 base respectively, with 12 bases between them. Germline CDR1 reads SNHLY; CDR2 reads FYNNEI. The CDR3 is made up of 16 amino acids. The CDR3 DNA is TGTGCCAGCAGTGAAAAGGACACTTCATCCTACAATGAGCAGTTCTTC. Translated, it gives CASSEKDTSSYNEQFF.

The CDR3 nucleotides are TGCGCCAGCAGCTTGGTTCTCAGGGTGGCTAATTCACCCCTCCACTTT. Residues: CASSLVLRVANSPLHF. This chain connects TRBV5-1 to TRBJ1-6; weak D call: TRBD1 (5 bases). Germline V lookup: CDR1 SGHRS, CDR2 YFSETQ. The V and J ends lost 0 bases and 6 bases respectively, with 13 bases between them. This CDR3 region has 16 residues.

The chain links TRBV29-1 to TRBJ1-1, with D tentatively TRBD1 (5 bases). The CDR3 has 13 amino acids. Germline values: CDR1 SQVTM, CDR2 ANQGSEA. V was shortened by 6 bases and J by 2 bases, with 13 bases between the two germline ends. The CDR3 loop is CSVEGSHNTEAFF. CDR3 nucleotide sequence: TGCAGCGTCGAGGGGAGCCATAACACTGAAGCTTTCTTT.

By sample share, this clone is medium-sized (0.01 to 0.1%). The chain is built from TRBV10-3 and TRBJ2-2; TRBD2 aligns across 8 bases. This CDR3 is built from 15 residues. V was clipped by 5 bases and J by 4 bases; unmatched bases: 6. The germline V gene has CDR1 ENHRY and CDR2 SYGVKD. CDR3 nucleotides: TGTGCCATCAGTTCTGTCGGGGGGGGCACCGGGGAGCTGTTTTTT. This encodes CAISSVGGGTGELFF.

This clone has more than one count but fewer than ten. The chain has TRBV5-1 and TRBJ1-4; 12 nucleotides agree with TRBD1. The V gene end was trimmed by 0 bases and the J gene end by 8 bases; junction bases not matched to a gene: 2. Germline V gene sequence: CDR1 SGHRS, CDR2 YFSETQ. The CDR3 has 15 amino acids. The CDR3 spells CASSLVGTGGEKLFF. In DNA form, the CDR3 reads TGCGCCAGCAGCTTGGTGGGGACAGGGGGCGAAAAACTGTTTTTT.

The chain combines TRBV5-1 with TRBJ2-1; D might be TRBD1 (6 bases). Germline CDR1 SGHRS, CDR2 YFSETQ. This CDR3 spans 14 amino acids. Trimming removed 0 bases at V and 5 bases at J, with 9 bases between. DNA of the CDR3: TGCGCCAGCAGCTTGGGACAGGACAACAATGAGCAGTTCTTC. Translated: CASSLGQDNNEQFF.

V is TRBV28 and J is TRBJ2-7; 11 positions match TRBD1. The germline V gene has CDR1 MDHEN and CDR2 SYDVKM. J lost 4 bases, V lost 5 bases, and 7 bases had no gene match. This CDR3 is 15 amino acids long. The CDR3 loop is CASSAPGQGGYEQYF. CDR3 in DNA: TGTGCCAGCAGTGCACCGGGACAGGGGGGATACGAGCAGTACTTC.

CDR3: CASSTQGATSMGEQFF. CDR3 bases: TGTGCCAGCAGCACACAGGGGGCAACTAGCATGGGTGAGCAGTTCTTC. The chain links TRBV7-3 to TRBJ2-1, with 9 positions matching TRBD1. In germline, CDR1 is SGHTA, CDR2 FQGTGA. This CDR3 is 16 amino acids long. Trimming cost V 5 bases and J 9 bases; bases outside gene matches: 14.

The J gene is TRBJ2-7, the V gene TRBV28; D may be TRBD1 or TRBD2 (7 bases each). V lost 8 bases and J 0 bases, leaving 11 bases between the germline ends. The CDR3 extends over 13 amino acids. The V gene's germline CDR1 is MDHEN and CDR2 SYDVKM. The CDR3 sequence is CASGRDSSYEQYF. As DNA, the CDR3 is TGTGCCAGCGGGAGGGACAGCTCCTACGAGCAGTACTTC.

The chain combines TRBV7-7 with TRBJ2-1, with 8 positions matching TRBD1. The CDR3 length is 13 residues. The germline V gene encodes CDR1 SSHAT and CDR2 FNYEAQ (reference sequence). V lost 1 base, J lost 8 bases, and 1 base stayed unmatched. The CDR3 protein is CASSLDRGDEQFF. CDR3 nucleotide sequence: TGTGCCAGCAGCTTAGACAGGGGGGATGAGCAGTTCTTC.

The chain recombines TRBV27 with TRBJ2-7, with TRBD1 matching 8 bases. V gave up 6 bases and J gave up 2 bases; unmatched junction bases: 12. Germline lookup yields CDR1 MNHEY and CDR2 SMNVEV (reference sequence). This CDR3 is 16 amino acids long. The CDR3 here is CASSVRTGWAPYEQYF. CDR3 nucleotide sequence: TGTGCCAGCAGCGTTAGGACAGGGTGGGCCCCCTACGAGCAGTACTTC.

This rearrangement joins TRBV23-1 to TRBJ2-7, with D possibly called TRBD1 or TRBD2 (5 bases each). TRBV23-1 is noted as an ORF with a role that remains uncertain. The CDR3 sequence is 13 residues long. Trimming left V 0 bases short and J 2 bases short, with 5 bases between. The CDR3 region has the DNA TGCGCCAGCAGTCAATCGGGACCCTACGAGCAGTACTTC. This gives the protein CASSQSGPYEQYF.

DNA of the CDR3: TGCAGCTTCTACGGACTAGCGGGGGGGCGGGATACGCAGTATTTT. As protein: CSFYGLAGGRDTQYF. The chain is built from TRBV29-1 and TRBJ2-3; 15 bases agree with TRBD2. With 8 bases clipped from V and 6 bases from J, the junction kept 9 bases outside the gene matches. The CDR3 spans 15 residues. CDR1 and CDR2 from the germline V gene are SQVTM and ANQGSEA.

The chain has TRBV5-4 and TRBJ2-3, with TRBD2 identical over 16 bases. The V and J ends lost 4 bases and 8 bases, in that order; junction bases with no gene match: 10. This CDR3 has 17 residues. CDR1 and CDR2 from the germline V gene are SGHNT and YYREEE (reference sequence). CDR3: CASSEGLAGGPVATQYF. The CDR3 bases are TGTGCCAGCAGCGAGGGACTAGCGGGGGGGCCAGTTGCTACGCAGTATTTT.

V usage is TRBV2 and J usage is TRBJ2-2, with TRBD2 matching over 8 bases. J was trimmed by 0 bases and V by 7 bases; bases with no gene match: 4. There are 15 residues in the CDR3. The germline gives CDR1 SNHLY, CDR2 FYNNEI. CDR3 bases: TGTGCCAGCAAATTTAGCGGGGCGAACACCGGGGAGCTGTTTTTT. Amino acids: CASKFSGANTGELFF.

This clone was recorded only once. The chain recombines TRBV15 with TRBJ2-7, with 10 bases aligning to TRBD2. Germline CDR1 LNHNV, CDR2 YYDKDF (reference sequence). The CDR3 totals 15 residues. J was trimmed by 2 bases and V by 5 bases; bases with no gene match: 6. CDR3 sequence (DNA): TGTGCCACCAGCTATTGGAGCGGGGGGGCCTACGAGCAGTACTTC. Protein product: CATSYWSGGAYEQYF.

The chain employs TRBV28 and TRBJ1-4; perhaps TRBD1 as D (5 bases). The V gene's germline CDR1 is MDHEN and CDR2 SYDVKM. This CDR3 contains 15 residues. V lost 2 bases, J lost 5 bases, and 12 bases lay in between. The CDR3 region is CASSLPRGGNEKLFF. CDR3 nucleotide sequence: TGTGCCAGCAGTTTACCGAGGGGCGGGAATGAAAAACTGTTTTTT.

The chain carries TRBV7-3 and TRBJ2-3, with D uncertain. Germline V gene lookup returns CDR1 SGHTA and CDR2 FQGTGA. V gave up 2 bases and J gave up 0 bases, with 6 bases separating them. This CDR3 contains 14 residues. The CDR3 DNA sequence: TGTGCCAGCAGCTTACTACCCAGCACAGATACGCAGTATTTT. This codes for CASSLLPSTDTQYF.

V usage is TRBV14 and J usage is TRBJ2-2; TRBD1 aligns across 8 bases. Unmatched junction bases numbered 11, after V lost 4 bases and J lost 1 base. The CDR3 sequence is 18 residues long. The germline V gene has CDR1 SGHDN and CDR2 FVKESK. In DNA, the CDR3 is TGTGCCAGCAGCCGCCGGGACAGGTACCTCAAGAACACCGGGGAGCTGTTTTTT. Amino acids: CASSRRDRYLKNTGELFF.

This sequence joins TRBV27 and TRBJ1-4; no firm D call. Germline V gene sequence: CDR1 MNHEY, CDR2 SMNVEV (reference sequence). V was cut by 3 bases and J by 7 bases, with 9 bases left in between. The CDR3 has 13 residues. The CDR3 bases are TGTGCCAGCAGTTTTAATCAGGCTGAAAAACTGTTTTTT. Translated: CASSFNQAEKLFF. Full variable domain (missing parts from reference TRBV27 and TRBJ1-4): EAQVTQNPRYLITVTGKKLTVTCSQNMNHEYMSWYRQDPGLGLRQIYYSMNVEVTDKGDVPEGYKVSRKEKRNFPLILESPSPNQTSLYFCASSFNQAEKLFFGSGTQLSVL.

V usage is TRBV27 and J usage is TRBJ1-2; TRBD1 might be the D (6 bases). Germline V gene lookup returns CDR1 MNHEY and CDR2 SMNVEV (reference sequence). The germline V and J ends were trimmed by 3 bases and 6 bases, with 23 bases remaining between them. The CDR3 has 17 residues. The CDR3 region is CASSFEGDGLTTDGYTF. CDR3 DNA sequence: TGTGCCAGCAGTTTTGAGGGGGACGGCTTAACTACCGATGGCTACACCTTC.